The 6 T cell receptor beta chains below all came from one sample that was sequenced in a study of control samples from healthy donors and cancer patients (dated by TCRdb to 2020 to 2022). The receptor library was made with the immunoSEQ multiplex PCR assay. In its TCRdb copy, this immuneACCESS table keeps in-frame sequences only and misses some clones. Where compared with another copy, unresolved V genes explain less than half of these, and the others have no known cause. This sample gives about 120,000 clones in total; approximately 94% of them show up just once. The ten largest clones represent 3.6% of the sample. The source material was blood. All receptors come from a man aged 30 to 39 in good health.

The chain recombines TRBV6-5 with TRBJ1-1; maybe TRBD1 (5 bases). Trimming left V 1 base short and J 8 bases short, with 17 bases between. This CDR3 spans 15 amino acids. Germline V gene sequence: CDR1 MNHEY, CDR2 SVGAGI. For the CDR3, the DNA is TGTGCCAGCAGTTACTTACCGGTCGGGGGACCCGAAGCTTTCTTT. This translates into CASSYLPVGGPEAFF.

This clone was observed a single time. The J gene is TRBJ2-2, the V gene TRBV5-4, with a possible D match to TRBD1 (6 bases). Trimming left V 1 base short and J 6 bases short, with 16 bases between. The CDR3 length is 16 residues. Per the germline V gene, CDR1 is SGHNT and CDR2 is YYREEE (reference sequence). In DNA, the CDR3 is TGTGCCAGCAGCTTGCCAAGGACAGAGGGAGCCGGGGAGCTGTTTTTT. It encodes CASSLPRTEGAGELFF.

This clone is a singleton in its sample. The chain combines TRBV18 with TRBJ2-7; possible D gene TRBD1, 6 bases. The CDR3 spans 14 residues. Looked up from germline, CDR1 is KGHSH and CDR2 is LQKENI. Trimming took 3 bases from V and 3 from J, leaving 12 bases between them. The CDR3 region is CASSPLQGIYEQYF. The DNA for the CDR3 is TGTGCCAGCTCACCTCTACAGGGAATCTACGAGCAGTACTTC.

The chain couples TRBV14 to TRBJ1-1; D is undetermined. This CDR3 has 12 amino acids. Per germline, CDR1 SGHDN and CDR2 FVKESK. The ends were cut back, 1 base at V and 4 bases at J, with 4 bases in the middle. The CDR3 loop reads CASSQATTEAFF. The DNA for the CDR3 is TGTGCCAGCAGCCAAGCGACCACTGAAGCTTTCTTT.

The gene calls are TRBV12-5 and TRBJ2-1, with D perhaps TRBD1 (6 bases). Germline CDR1 reads LGHNT; CDR2 reads FRNRAP. Trimming stripped 7 bases from V and 5 bases from J, with 15 bases between. The CDR3 spans 14 residues. The CDR3 here is CASAQSGTHNEQFF. As DNA, the CDR3 is TGTGCTAGTGCCCAGTCCGGGACACACAATGAGCAGTTCTTC.

V is TRBV6-6 and J is TRBJ2-1; TRBD1 aligns across 9 bases. The CDR3 totals 16 residues. The ends lost 7 bases at V and 6 bases at J; junction bases unmatched: 13. Germline V gene sequence: CDR1 MNHNY, CDR2 SVGAGI (reference sequence). The CDR3 loop is CASNLHTRDRVNEQFF. CDR3 in DNA: TGTGCCAGCAACCTACACACCCGGGACAGGGTCAATGAGCAGTTCTTC.